These T cell receptor beta chains were read from a single sample in a study of blood T cells in healthy people across ages. From the 5' RACE reads, TCRdb called clonotypes with MiXCR, one entry per CDR3 protein. The table shows over a million distinct CDR3 sequences, with about 43% occurring only once. The sequencing input was blood. These receptors came from a woman aged 18-30 years in good health. The CDR3 runs from the conserved cysteine through the conserved F or W. The D gene is left open where the match is weak. Size values are once, few and many counts, or a class for expanded clones, and some rows have none.

v_gene	d_gene	j_gene	abundance	CDR3aa	CDR3nt
TRBV9	.	TRBJ2-7	many	CASSPRVLTAHEQYF	TGTGCCAGCAGCCCCCGGGTACTGACGGCCCACGAGCAGTACTTC
TRBV6-5	TRBD1	TRBJ1-2	.	CASSSWQGDYGHTF	TGTGCCAGCAGTTCGTGGCAGGGGGACTATGGCCACACCTTC
TRBV7-8	.	TRBJ2-5	few	CASSLIRGTQTQYF	TGTGCCAGCAGCTTAATAAGGGGCACGCAGACCCAGTACTTC
TRBV5-1	.	TRBJ2-6	once	CASSLNQGRVGANVLTF	TGCGCCAGCAGCTTGAATCAGGGGAGAGTGGGGGCCAACGTCCTGACTTTC
TRBV4-2	.	TRBJ1-6	.	CASSQGRHTSSYNSPLHF	TGTGCCAGCAGCCAAGGCAGGCACACGAGCTCCTATAATTCACCCCTCCACTTT
TRBV20-1	TRBD2	TRBJ2-1	.	CSASRTSGSGDQFF	TGCAGTGCTAGTCGTACTAGCGGGAGCGGTGACCAGTTCTTC
TRBV5-1	.	TRBJ2-2	few	CASSPRDTGELFF	TGCGCCAGCAGCCCCAGGGACACCGGGGAGCTGTTTTTT
TRBV10-3	TRBD1	TRBJ2-5	.	CAIRQQGAIHGQYF	TGTGCCATCAGGCAACAGGGGGCAATCCACGGGCAGTACTTC
TRBV9	TRBD2	TRBJ2-1	.	CASSPRLAGAEQFF	TGTGCCAGCAGCCCAAGACTAGCGGGGGCCGAGCAGTTCTTC
TRBV20-1	TRBD2	TRBJ2-1	.	CSASGRGDNEQFF	TGCAGTGCTAGCGGGAGGGGTGACAATGAGCAGTTCTTC
TRBV11-3	TRBD2	TRBJ2-5	.	CASSLRAGGKETQYF	TGTGCCAGCAGCTTGCGAGCGGGAGGTAAAGAGACCCAGTACTTC
TRBV20-1	TRBD1	TRBJ2-1	.	CSANRDRGLYEQFF	TGCAGTGCAAACCGGGACAGGGGGCTCTACGAGCAGTTCTTC
TRBV20-1	TRBD2	TRBJ2-3	few	CSARALGGLAADTQYF	TGCAGTGCTAGAGCCCTGGGGGGACTAGCCGCAGATACGCAGTATTTT
TRBV24-1	TRBD2	TRBJ2-2	.	CATSDLLAGDTNTGELFF	TGTGCCACCAGTGATTTACTAGCGGGGGACACGAACACCGGGGAGCTGTTTTTT
TRBV24-1	TRBD2	TRBJ2-7	once	CATSDPLSGSSSYNEQYF	TGTGCCACCAGTGATCCACTTAGCGGGAGTAGCTCCTACAATGAGCAGTACTTC
TRBV5-5	.	TRBJ1-2	.	CASSPSIAYGYTF	TGTGCTAGCAGCCCCAGTATCGCGTATGGCTACACCTTC
TRBV6-1	.	TRBJ2-5	few	CASSQAGARPLETQYF	TGTGCCAGCAGTCAGGCAGGGGCCAGACCTCTGGAGACCCAGTACTTC
TRBV29-1	.	TRBJ2-5	.	CSVAIVFSPQETQYF	TGCAGCGTTGCTATCGTATTTTCTCCACAAGAGACCCAGTACTTC
TRBV6-5	.	TRBJ1-1	few	CASRNWDTEAFF	TGTGCCAGTCGAAACTGGGACACTGAAGCTTTCTTT
TRBV9	TRBD2	TRBJ2-5	few	CASSVRLAGYQETQYF	TGTGCCAGCAGCGTTCGCCTAGCGGGATACCAAGAGACCCAGTACTTC
TRBV2	.	TRBJ2-7	.	CASRTDRVEAQYF	TGTGCCAGCAGGACGGACAGAGTTGAGGCCCAGTACTTC
TRBV2	TRBD2	TRBJ2-1	few	CASSEFLAGYNEQFF	TGTGCCAGCAGTGAATTTCTAGCGGGCTACAATGAGCAGTTCTTC
TRBV27	.	TRBJ2-6	.	CASRSPDSGANVLTF	TGTGCCAGCAGGAGCCCAGACTCTGGGGCCAACGTCCTGACTTTC
TRBV18	.	TRBJ2-7	.	CASSPQGSGATYEQYF	TGTGCCAGCTCACCACAGGGATCAGGGGCCACCTACGAGCAGTACTTC
TRBV4-1	.	TRBJ1-1	.	CASKEGTEAFF	TGCGCCAGCAAGGAGGGCACTGAAGCTTTCTTT
TRBV9	TRBD1	TRBJ2-2	.	CASSASGTGGSGELFF	TGTGCCAGCAGCGCCTCCGGGACAGGGGGGTCCGGGGAGCTGTTTTTT
TRBV30	.	TRBJ1-4	.	CASQLATNEKLFF	TGTGCCTCCCAGCTTGCAACTAATGAAAAACTGTTTTTT
TRBV7-6	TRBD2	TRBJ2-3	.	CASSLVGTSGSPDTQYF	TGTGCCAGCAGCTTAGTCGGGACTAGCGGGTCTCCAGATACGCAGTATTTT
TRBV6-6	.	TRBJ2-2	.	CASSYGWAGNTGELFF	TGTGCCAGCAGTTACGGCTGGGCAGGGAACACCGGGGAGCTGTTTTTT
TRBV10-3	.	TRBJ1-2	many	CAISDGSYGYTF	TGTGCCATCAGTGACGGTTCCTATGGCTACACCTTC
TRBV30	.	TRBJ1-1	few	CAWSEDWQGTEAFF	TGTGCCTGGAGTGAGGACTGGCAAGGGACTGAAGCTTTCTTT
TRBV7-9	.	TRBJ2-7	.	CASSAKLDNEQYF	TGTGCCAGCAGCGCCAAGCTAGACAATGAGCAGTACTTC
TRBV6-1	.	TRBJ1-4	.	CASRLRTYGTEGEKLFF	TGTGCCAGCAGGCTCCGGACCTATGGAACGGAAGGGGAAAAACTGTTTTTT
TRBV5-1	.	TRBJ2-7	.	CASSLARAPSYEQYF	TGCGCCAGCAGCTTGGCCAGGGCTCCCTCCTACGAGCAGTACTTC
TRBV20-1	TRBD2	TRBJ2-3	.	CSARVRRAGTDTQYF	TGCAGTGCTAGAGTAAGACGAGCGGGAACAGATACGCAGTATTTT
TRBV7-6	TRBD2	TRBJ2-1	.	CASSLLLSGGIYNEQFF	TGTGCCAGCAGCTTACTCCTTAGCGGGGGCATCTACAATGAGCAGTTCTTC
TRBV12-3/TRBV12-4	TRBD1	TRBJ2-5	.	CASSPGGQGGETQYF	TGTGCCAGCAGTCCTGGGGGACAGGGAGGGGAGACCCAGTACTTC